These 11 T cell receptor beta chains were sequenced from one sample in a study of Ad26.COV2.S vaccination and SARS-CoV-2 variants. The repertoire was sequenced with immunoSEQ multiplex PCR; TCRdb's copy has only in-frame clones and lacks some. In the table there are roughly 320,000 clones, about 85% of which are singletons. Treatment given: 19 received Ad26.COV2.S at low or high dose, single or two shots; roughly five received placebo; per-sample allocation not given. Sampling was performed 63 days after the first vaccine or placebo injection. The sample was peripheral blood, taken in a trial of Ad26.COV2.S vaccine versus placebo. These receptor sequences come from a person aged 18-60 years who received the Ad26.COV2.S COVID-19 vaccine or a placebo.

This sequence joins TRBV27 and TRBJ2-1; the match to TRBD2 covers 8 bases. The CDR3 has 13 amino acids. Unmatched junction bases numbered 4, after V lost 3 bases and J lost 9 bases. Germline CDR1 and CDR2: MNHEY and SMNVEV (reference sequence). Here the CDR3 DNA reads TGTGCCAGCAGTTTGGGGCGGGGGGCTGAGCAGTTCTTC. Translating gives CASSLGRGAEQFF.

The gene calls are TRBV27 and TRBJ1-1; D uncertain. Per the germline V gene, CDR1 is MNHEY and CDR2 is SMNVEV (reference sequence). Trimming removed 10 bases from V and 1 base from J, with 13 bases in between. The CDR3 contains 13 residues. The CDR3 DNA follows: TGTGCCACCCGAGAATGGGGGAACACTGAAGCTTTCTTT. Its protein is CATREWGNTEAFF.

The CDR3 sequence is CASSKLKACCYEQYF. DNA for the CDR3: TGTGCCAGCAGCAAATTGAAGGCCTGTTGCTACGAGCAGTACTTC. The chain recombines TRBV21-1 with TRBJ2-7. TRBV21-1 is a pseudogene segment. The CDR3 contains 15 residues.

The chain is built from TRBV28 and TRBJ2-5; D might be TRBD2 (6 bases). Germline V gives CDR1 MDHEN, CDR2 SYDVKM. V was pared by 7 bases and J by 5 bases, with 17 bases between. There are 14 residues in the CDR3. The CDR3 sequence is CASTLHSGSETQYF. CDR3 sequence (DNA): TGTGCCAGCACACTACATAGCGGATCGGAGACCCAGTACTTC.

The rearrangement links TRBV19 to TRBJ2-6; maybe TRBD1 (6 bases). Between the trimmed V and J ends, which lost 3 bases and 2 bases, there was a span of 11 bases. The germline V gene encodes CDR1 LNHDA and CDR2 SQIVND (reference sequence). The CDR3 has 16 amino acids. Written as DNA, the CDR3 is TGTGCCAGTAGTATCGGTGACAGGACTGGGGCCAACGTCCTGACTTTC. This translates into CASSIGDRTGANVLTF.

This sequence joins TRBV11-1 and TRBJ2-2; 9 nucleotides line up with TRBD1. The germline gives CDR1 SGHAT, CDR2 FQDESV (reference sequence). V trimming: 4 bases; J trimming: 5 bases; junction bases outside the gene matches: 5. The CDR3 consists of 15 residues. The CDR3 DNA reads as TGTGCCAGCAGCTGGGGACAGGGCGAGACCGGGGAGCTGTTTTTT. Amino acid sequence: CASSWGQGETGELFF.

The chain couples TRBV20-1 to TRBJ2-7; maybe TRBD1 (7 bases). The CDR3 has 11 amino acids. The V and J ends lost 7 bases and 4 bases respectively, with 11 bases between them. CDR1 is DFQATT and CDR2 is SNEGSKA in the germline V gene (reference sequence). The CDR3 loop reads CSVSGGYEQYF. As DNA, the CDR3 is TGCAGTGTCTCAGGGGGGTACGAGCAGTACTTC.

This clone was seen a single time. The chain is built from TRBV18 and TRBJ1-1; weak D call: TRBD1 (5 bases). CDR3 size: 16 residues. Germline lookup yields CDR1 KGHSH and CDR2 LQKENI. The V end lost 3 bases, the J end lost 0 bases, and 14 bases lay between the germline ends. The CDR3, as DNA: TGTGCCAGCTCACCCCAAGGGGCGGGGATGAACACTGAAGCTTTCTTT. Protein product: CASSPQGAGMNTEAFF.

CDR3: CASSPPDRTLTWAEAFF. The CDR3 DNA reads as TGTGCCAGCAGCCCGCCGGACAGGACTTTAACGTGGGCTGAAGCTTTCTTT. J is TRBJ1-1 and V is TRBV11-3; 7 bases line up with TRBD1. The J segment lost 6 bases and the V segment lost 5 bases, leaving 18 bases of the junction unmatched. The CDR3 length is 17 residues. Germline values: CDR1 SGHNT, CDR2 YENEEA.

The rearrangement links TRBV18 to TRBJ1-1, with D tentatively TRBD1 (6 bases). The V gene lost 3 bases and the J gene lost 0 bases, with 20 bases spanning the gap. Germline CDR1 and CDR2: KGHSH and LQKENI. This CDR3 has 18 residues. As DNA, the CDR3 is TGTGCCAGCTCACCTAACCATGCCCCAGGACAGATGAACACTGAAGCTTTCTTT. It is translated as CASSPNHAPGQMNTEAFF.

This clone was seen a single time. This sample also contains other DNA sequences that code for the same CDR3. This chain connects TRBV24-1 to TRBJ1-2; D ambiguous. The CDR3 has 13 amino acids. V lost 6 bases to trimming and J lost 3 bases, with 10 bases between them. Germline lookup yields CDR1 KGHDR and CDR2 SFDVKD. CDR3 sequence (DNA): TGTGCCACCAGTCGGGGAGGTGACTATGGCTACACCTTC. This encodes CATSRGGDYGYTF.